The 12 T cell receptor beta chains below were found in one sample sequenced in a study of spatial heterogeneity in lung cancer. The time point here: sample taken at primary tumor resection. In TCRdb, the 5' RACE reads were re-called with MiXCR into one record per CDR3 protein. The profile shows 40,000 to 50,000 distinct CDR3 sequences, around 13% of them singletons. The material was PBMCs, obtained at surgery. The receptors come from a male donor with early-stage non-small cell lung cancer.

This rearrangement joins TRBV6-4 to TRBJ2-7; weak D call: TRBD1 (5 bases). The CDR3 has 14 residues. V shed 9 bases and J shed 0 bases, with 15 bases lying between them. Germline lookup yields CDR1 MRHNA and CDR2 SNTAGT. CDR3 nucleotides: TGTGCCAGTAGAACAGGAAACAGCTCCTACGAGCAGTACTTC. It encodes CASRTGNSSYEQYF.

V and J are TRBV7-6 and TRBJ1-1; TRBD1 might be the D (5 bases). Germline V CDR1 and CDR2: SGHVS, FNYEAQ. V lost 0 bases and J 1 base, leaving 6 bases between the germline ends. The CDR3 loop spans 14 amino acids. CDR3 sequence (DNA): TGTGCCAGCAGCTTAGCTACAGGGAACACTGAAGCTTTCTTT. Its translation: CASSLATGNTEAFF.

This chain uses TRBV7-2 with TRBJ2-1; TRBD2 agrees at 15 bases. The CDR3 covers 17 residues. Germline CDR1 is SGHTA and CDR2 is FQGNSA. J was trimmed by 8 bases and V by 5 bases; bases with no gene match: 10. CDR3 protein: CASSVRTSGRAADEQFF. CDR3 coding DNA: TGTGCCAGCAGCGTTAGGACTAGCGGGAGGGCCGCGGATGAGCAGTTCTTC.

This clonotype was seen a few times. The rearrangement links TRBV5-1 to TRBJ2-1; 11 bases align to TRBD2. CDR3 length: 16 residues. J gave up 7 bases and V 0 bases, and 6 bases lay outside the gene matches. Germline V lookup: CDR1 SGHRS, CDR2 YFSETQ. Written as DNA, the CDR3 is TGCGCCAGCAGCTTGGTAACTAGCGGGAGACGTAATGAGCAGTTCTTC. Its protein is CASSLVTSGRRNEQFF.

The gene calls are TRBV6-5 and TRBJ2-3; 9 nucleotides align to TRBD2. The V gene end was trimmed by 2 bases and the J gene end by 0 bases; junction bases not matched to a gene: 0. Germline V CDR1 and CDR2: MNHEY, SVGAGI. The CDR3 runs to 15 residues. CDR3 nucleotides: TGTGCCAGCAGTTACGCGGGGGGGAGCACAGATACGCAGTATTTT. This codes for CASSYAGGSTDTQYF.

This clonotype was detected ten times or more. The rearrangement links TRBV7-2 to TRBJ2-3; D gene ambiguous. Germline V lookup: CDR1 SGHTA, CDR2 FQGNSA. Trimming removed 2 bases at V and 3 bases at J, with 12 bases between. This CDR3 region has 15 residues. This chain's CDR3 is CASSLIEGITDTQYF. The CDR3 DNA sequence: TGTGCCAGCAGCTTAATCGAAGGGATTACAGATACGCAGTATTTT.

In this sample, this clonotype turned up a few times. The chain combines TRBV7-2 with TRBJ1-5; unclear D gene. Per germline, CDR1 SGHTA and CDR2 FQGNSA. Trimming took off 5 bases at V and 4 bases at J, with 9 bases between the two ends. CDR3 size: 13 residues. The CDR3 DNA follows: TGTGCCAGCAGCCAAGTGGGGAATCAGCCCCAGCATTTT. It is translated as CASSQVGNQPQHF.

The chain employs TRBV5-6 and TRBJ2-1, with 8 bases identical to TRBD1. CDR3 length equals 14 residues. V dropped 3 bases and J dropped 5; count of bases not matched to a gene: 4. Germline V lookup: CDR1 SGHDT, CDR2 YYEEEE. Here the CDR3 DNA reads TGTGCCAGCAGCTGGACAGGGAGGAACAATGAGCAGTTCTTC. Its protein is CASSWTGRNNEQFF.

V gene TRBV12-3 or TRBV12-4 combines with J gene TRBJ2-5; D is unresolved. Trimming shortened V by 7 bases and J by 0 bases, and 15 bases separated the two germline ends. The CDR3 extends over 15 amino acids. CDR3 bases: TGTGCCAGCACTATTAGGGAAGGGTACCAAGAGACCCAGTACTTC. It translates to CASTIREGYQETQYF.

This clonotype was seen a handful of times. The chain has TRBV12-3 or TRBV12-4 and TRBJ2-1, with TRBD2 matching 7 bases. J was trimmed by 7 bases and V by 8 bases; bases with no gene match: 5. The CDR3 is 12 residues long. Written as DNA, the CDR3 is TGTGCCAGCGGGGGGGAGGGGAATGAGCAGTTCTTC. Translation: CASGGEGNEQFF.

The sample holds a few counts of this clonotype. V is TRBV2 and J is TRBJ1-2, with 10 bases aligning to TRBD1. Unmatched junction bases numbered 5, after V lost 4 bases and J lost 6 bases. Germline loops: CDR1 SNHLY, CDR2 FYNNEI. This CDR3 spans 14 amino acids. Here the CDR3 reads CASSGRTGGNGYTF. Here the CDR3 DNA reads TGTGCCAGCAGTGGACGGACAGGGGGAAATGGCTACACCTTC.

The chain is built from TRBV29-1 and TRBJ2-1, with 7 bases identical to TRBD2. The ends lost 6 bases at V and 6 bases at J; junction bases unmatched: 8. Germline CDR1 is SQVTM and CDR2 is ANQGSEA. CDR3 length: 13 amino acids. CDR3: CSVVVGGPNEQFF. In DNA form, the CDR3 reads TGCAGCGTGGTTGTGGGAGGGCCCAATGAGCAGTTCTTC.